The source of this T cell receptor (beta chain) is a study of CD8 T cells in Susac syndrome. In blood CD8+ and CD4+ T cells, TCR beta underwent sequencing. Negative isolation yielded CD4+ and CD8+ T cells, and FACS enriched TEMRA cells. RNA, at about 0.45 to 1 ug, was reverse transcribed with random hexamers. In TCRdb, the immunoSEQ multiplex PCR reads were re-called with MiXCR into one record per CDR3 protein. This table holds 200,000 to 250,000 distinct CDR3 sequences, roughly 95% found once. Germline loops: CDR1 SGHRS, CDR2 YFSETQ. There are 14 residues in the CDR3. V dropped 4 bases and J dropped 4; count of bases not matched to a gene: 6.

The sequence derives from a human donor with multiple sclerosis. V usage is TRBV5-1 and J usage is TRBJ1-2; 8 nucleotides match TRBD1. Sequenced input: CD4+ T cells from PBMCs. CDR3 in amino acids: CASSLRQGSYGYTF. In DNA form, the CDR3 reads TGCGCCAGCAGCCTGCGACAGGGGAGCTATGGCTACACCTTC.